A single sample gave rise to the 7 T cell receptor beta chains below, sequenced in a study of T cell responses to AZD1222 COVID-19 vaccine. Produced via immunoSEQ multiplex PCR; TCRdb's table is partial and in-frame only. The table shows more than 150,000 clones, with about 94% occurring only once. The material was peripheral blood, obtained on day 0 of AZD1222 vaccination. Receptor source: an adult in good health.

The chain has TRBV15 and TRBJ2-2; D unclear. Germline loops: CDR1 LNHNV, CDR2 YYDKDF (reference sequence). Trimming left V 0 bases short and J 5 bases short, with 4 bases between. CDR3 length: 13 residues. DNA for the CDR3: TGTGCCACCAGCAGAGATGGGACCGGGGAGCTGTTTTTT. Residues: CATSRDGTGELFF. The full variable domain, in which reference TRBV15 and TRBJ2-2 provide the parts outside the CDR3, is DAMVIQNPRYQVTQFGKPVTLSCSQTLNHNVMYWYQQKSSQAPKLLFHYYDKDFNNEADTPDNFQSRRPNTSFCFLDIRSPGLGDTAMYLCATSRDGTGELFFGEGSRLTVL.

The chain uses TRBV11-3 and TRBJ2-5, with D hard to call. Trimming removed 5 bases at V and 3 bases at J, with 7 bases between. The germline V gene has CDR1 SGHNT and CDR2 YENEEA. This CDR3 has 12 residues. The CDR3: CASSPSKETQYF. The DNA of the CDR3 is TGTGCCAGCAGCCCGTCAAAAGAGACCCAGTACTTC.

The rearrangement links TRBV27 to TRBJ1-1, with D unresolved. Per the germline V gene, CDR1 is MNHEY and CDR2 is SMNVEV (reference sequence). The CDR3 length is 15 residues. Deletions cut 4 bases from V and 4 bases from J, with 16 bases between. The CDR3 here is CASSSPIGRGTEAFF. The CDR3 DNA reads TGTGCCAGCAGTTCCCCAATCGGTCGCGGCACTGAAGCTTTCTTT.

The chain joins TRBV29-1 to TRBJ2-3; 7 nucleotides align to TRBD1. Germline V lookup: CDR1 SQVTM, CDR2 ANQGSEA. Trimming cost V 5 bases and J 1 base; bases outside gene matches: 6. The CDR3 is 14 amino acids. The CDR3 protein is CSVIGTVRTDTQYF. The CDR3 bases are TGCAGCGTTATCGGGACAGTCCGCACAGATACGCAGTATTTT.

The DNA for the CDR3 is TGTGCCAGCTCACCACTTGTAGCGGGAGAGTTAGCCCCGATTCAGTACTTC. It is translated as CASSPLVAGELAPIQYF. The chain employs TRBV18 and TRBJ2-4; the match to TRBD2 covers 9 bases. There are 17 residues in the CDR3. Looked up from germline, CDR1 is KGHSH and CDR2 is LQKENI. Trimming removed 1 base from V and 10 bases from J; junction bases left unmatched: 14.

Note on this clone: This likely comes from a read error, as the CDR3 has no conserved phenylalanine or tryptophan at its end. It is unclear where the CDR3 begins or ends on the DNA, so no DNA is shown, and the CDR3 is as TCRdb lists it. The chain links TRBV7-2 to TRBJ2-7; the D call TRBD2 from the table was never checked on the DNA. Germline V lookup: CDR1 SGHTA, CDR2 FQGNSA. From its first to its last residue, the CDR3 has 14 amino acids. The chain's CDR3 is CASSLPMRTSGSAP.

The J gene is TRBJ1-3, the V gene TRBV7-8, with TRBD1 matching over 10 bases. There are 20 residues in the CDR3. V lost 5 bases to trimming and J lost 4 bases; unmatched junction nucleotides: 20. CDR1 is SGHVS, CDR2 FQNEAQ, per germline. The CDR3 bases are TGTGCCAGCAGCCCCAGCTGGGGGACAGGGGCCCCCTTGACAGGAAACACCATATATTTT. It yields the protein CASSPSWGTGAPLTGNTIYF.